The clone carrying this T cell receptor beta chain was counted only a few times. Its antigen is not identified. The sample originates from a study of T cells after yellow fever vaccination. Study context: It was SMART-Seq v4 Ultra Low Input that prepared the fractions with low cell numbers.

The study, taken as a whole, reports: Post-booster reappearance was seen for most primary-vaccination clones (nearly 97% CD4, 75% to 90% CD8). It was a weaker secondary response, yet one that peaked faster, at day 5 versus 15.

For TCR, cDNA came from 5'RACE template switching, which added a universal primer site and UMIs. TCRdb re-called the 5' RACE reads through MiXCR, storing one row per CDR3 protein. The repertoire consists of roughly 60,000 distinct CDR3 sequences, with around 6.9% occurring once and the leading ten covering roughly two fifths. The sequence was collected from a young man who received the YFV17D yellow fever vaccine. The source material was CD8+ T cells sorted from PBMCs, sampled on the day of the first yellow fever vaccination.

The DNA for the CDR3 is TGTGCCAGCAGTTTTCCTAACACCGGGGAGCTGTTTTTT. This translates into CASSFPNTGELFF. The chain links TRBV27 to TRBJ2-2; D is unresolved. Looked up from germline, CDR1 is MNHEY and CDR2 is SMNVEV (reference sequence). This CDR3 is built from 13 residues. With 3 bases removed from V and 2 bases from J, the gap between germline ends came to 4 bases.